This T cell receptor beta chain was profiled in a study of naive and memory T cell subsets. The V gene's germline CDR1 is KGHDR and CDR2 SFDVKD. Trimming stripped 4 bases from V and 8 bases from J, with 10 bases between. The CDR3 sequence is 12 residues long. Study-level results: Especially in CD8 cells, naive repertoires contained a few larger clonotypes, possibly CD45RA-re-expressing memory cells.

This clonotype has only one observation. The target antigen is unknown. Both TRBC1 and TRBC2 were covered by a beta constant-region primer of two equimolar oligonucleotides. Ligated cDNA was amplified by four rounds of PCR with nested alpha and beta constant-region primers and SP2. From the UMI-ligation and nested PCR reads, TCRdb called clonotypes with MiXCR, one entry per CDR3 protein. The table has under 150,000 distinct CDR3 sequences, approximately 20% seen once; the top ten hold about 0.6%. The sequenced sample consisted of naive CD8+ T cells from blood. The chain carries TRBV24-1 and TRBJ1-1; a possible D gene is TRBD1 (6 bases). The source is a human donor in good health. As DNA, the CDR3 is TGTGCCACCAGTGACGGCACAGGGGAAGCTTTCTTT. Its protein product is CATSDGTGEAFF.